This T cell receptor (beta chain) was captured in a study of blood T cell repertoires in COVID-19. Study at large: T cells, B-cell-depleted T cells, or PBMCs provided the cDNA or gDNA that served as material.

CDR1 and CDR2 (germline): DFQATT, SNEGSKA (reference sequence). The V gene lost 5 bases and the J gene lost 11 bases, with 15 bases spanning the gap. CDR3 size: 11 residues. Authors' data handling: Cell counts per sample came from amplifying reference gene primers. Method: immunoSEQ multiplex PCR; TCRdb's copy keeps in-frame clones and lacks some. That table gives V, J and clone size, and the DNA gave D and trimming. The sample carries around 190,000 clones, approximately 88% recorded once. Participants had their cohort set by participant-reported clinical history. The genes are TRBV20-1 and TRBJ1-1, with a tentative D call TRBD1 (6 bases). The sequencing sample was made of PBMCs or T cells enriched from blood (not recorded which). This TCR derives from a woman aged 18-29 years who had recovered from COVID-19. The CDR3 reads CSALIGQMAFF. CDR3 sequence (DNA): TGCAGTGCTTTGATCGGACAGATGGCTTTCTTT.